Presented here are 14 T cell receptor beta chains from one specimen sequenced in a study of cytomegalovirus exposure and HLA in healthy donors. PCR involved 60 Vbeta and 13 Jbeta primers. Sequenced by immunoSEQ multiplex PCR; TCRdb stores in-frame clones only, minus some. The data show some 100,000 clones, 81% seen once. The sample consisted of PBMCs. The receptors originated from a girl aged 2 to 10 in good health and CMV-seropositive.

V is TRBV28 and J is TRBJ1-2; D is undetermined. Trimming took off 3 bases at V and 2 bases at J, with 4 bases between the two ends. The CDR3 extends over 12 amino acids. In germline, CDR1 is MDHEN, CDR2 SYDVKM. The CDR3, as DNA: TGTGCCAGCAGTTTCTTCAACTATGGCTACACCTTC. Translated, it gives CASSFFNYGYTF.

The rearrangement joins TRBV6-5 to TRBJ1-5; TRBD1 might be the D (6 bases). Germline V CDR1 and CDR2: MNHEY, SVGAGI. The germline V and J ends were trimmed by 2 bases and 5 bases, with 10 bases remaining between them. This CDR3 comprises 14 residues. In nucleotides, the CDR3 is TGTGCCAGCAGTTACAGAGGGGGTGATCAGCCCCAGCATTTT. It specifies CASSYRGGDQPQHF.

For the CDR3, the DNA is TGTGCCAGCATGGAGGGGGCGGCAGGGCAGCCCCAGCATTTT. The encoded protein is CASMEGAAGQPQHF. V is TRBV5-6 and J is TRBJ1-5, with 7 nucleotides matching TRBD1. The germline gives CDR1 SGHDT, CDR2 YYEEEE. The junction had 10 bases not matched to a gene; V was cut back by 6 bases and J by 7 bases. The CDR3 is 14 residues long.

In this sample, this clone turned up a few times. Written as DNA, the CDR3 is TGTGCCAGCAGTGAGGGACAGGGTAATGAAAAACTGTTTTTT. Translating it yields CASSEGQGNEKLFF. The chain combines TRBV6-1 with TRBJ1-4, with 9 bases lining up with TRBD1. Germline V gene lookup returns CDR1 MNHNS and CDR2 SASEGT. Germline trimming cut 3 bases from V and 4 bases from J; bases unmatched to any gene: 0. The CDR3 totals 14 residues.

The V and J genes are TRBV19 and TRBJ2-5; 9 bases are a match to TRBD1. With the DNA end fitting TRBJ2-7 better, the J assignment may be wrong. There are 13 residues in the CDR3. Germline assignment: CDR1 LNHDA and CDR2 SQIVND (reference sequence). The CDR3 region has the DNA TGTGCCAGTAGTAAGGACAGGGGCTACGAGCAGTACTTC. Amino acids: CASSKDRGYEQYF.

CDR3 sequence: CASSFAGGTEAFF. CDR3 bases: TGTGCCAGCAGTTTCGCCGGGGGCACTGAAGCTTTCTTT. The chain employs TRBV28 and TRBJ1-1, with a possible D match to TRBD1 (5 bases). V was shortened by 3 bases and J by 4 bases, with 9 bases between the two germline ends. This CDR3 is built from 13 residues. Per germline, CDR1 MDHEN and CDR2 SYDVKM. The entire variable domain, with the rest obtained from reference TRBV28 and TRBJ1-1, is as follows: DVKVTQSSRYLVKRTGEKVFLECVQDMDHENMFWYRQDPGLGLRLIYFSYDVKMKEKGDIPEGYSVSREKKERFSLILESASTNQTSMYLCASSFAGGTEAFFGQGTRLTVV.

CDR3 sequence: CASSDGQGQHF. CDR3 in DNA: TGCGCCAGCAGCGACGGACAGGGCCAGCATTTT. This chain links TRBV5-1 with TRBJ1-5, with 8 bases fitting TRBD1. The CDR3 sequence is 11 residues long. The junction had 3 bases not matched to a gene; V was cut back by 4 bases and J by 12 bases. CDR1 SGHRS and CDR2 YFSETQ come from the germline V gene.

This rearrangement joins TRBV5-6 to TRBJ2-3; 8 bases map to TRBD2. V was pared by 1 base and J by 0 bases, with 4 bases of the junction left unmatched. The CDR3 sequence is 16 residues long. Germline CDR1 and CDR2: SGHDT and YYEEEE. CDR3: CASSLTVAGSTDTQYF. The CDR3 DNA follows: TGTGCCAGCAGCTTGACTGTAGCGGGAAGCACAGATACGCAGTATTTT.

The chain carries TRBV7-2 and TRBJ1-1; TRBD1 is a possible D gene (5 bases). Germline V gene sequence: CDR1 SGHTA, CDR2 FQGNSA. The CDR3 contains 14 residues. Trimming took 6 bases from V and 7 from J, leaving 18 bases between them. The DNA of the CDR3 is TGTGCCAGCAGGCGTCCCCGGGGCGGGAATGAAGCTTTCTTT. Translated: CASRRPRGGNEAFF.

The chain combines TRBV5-4 with TRBJ1-2; D is uncertain. The CDR3 has 12 amino acids. Looked up from germline, CDR1 is SGHNT and CDR2 is YYREEE (reference sequence). Trimming cost V 5 bases and J 14 bases, with 19 bases left between them. This CDR3 reads CASRPPSGEDTF. In nucleotides, the CDR3 is TGTGCCAGCAGGCCGCCCTCCGGGGAAGATACCTTC. Full variable domain (rest looked up from reference TRBV5-4 and TRBJ1-2): ETGVTQSPTHLIKTRGQQVTLRCSSQSGHNTVSWYQQALGQGPQFIFQYYREEENGRGNFPPRFSGLQFPNYSSELNVNALELDDSALYLCASRPPSGEDTFGSGTRLTVV.

The chain links TRBV6-5 to TRBJ2-3, with D possibly TRBD1 on 5 matching bases. V was cut by 6 bases and J by 0 bases, with 10 bases left in between. The CDR3 has 14 residues. Germline V gene lookup returns CDR1 MNHEY and CDR2 SVGAGI. The CDR3 DNA sequence: TGTGCCAGCAGAGCGACAGCAAGCACAGATACGCAGTATTTT. Translated: CASRATASTDTQYF.

The chain joins TRBV25-1 to TRBJ1-5; D is undetermined. CDR3 size: 12 residues. Trimming left V 4 bases short and J 4 bases short, with 5 bases between. Germline V gene data show CDR1 as MGHDK and CDR2 as SYGVNS. CDR3 amino acids: CASSVQNQPQHF. The CDR3 DNA reads as TGTGCCAGCAGTGTACAGAATCAGCCCCAGCATTTT.

The V call is TRBV7-6, the J call TRBJ2-7; D is uncertain. The V end lost 2 bases, the J end lost 5 bases, and 16 bases lay between the germline ends. Germline CDR1 reads SGHVS; CDR2 reads FNYEAQ. This CDR3 has 15 residues. CDR3 sequence (DNA): TGTGCCAGCAGCTTATATCTAGACGCGAGGAACGAGCAGTACTTC. It codes for CASSLYLDARNEQYF.

V gene TRBV6-5 combines with J gene TRBJ2-5; 8 positions agree with TRBD2. With V trimmed by 2 bases and J by 9 bases, 11 bases remained unmatched. The CDR3 consists of 15 residues. Germline CDR1 reads MNHEY; CDR2 reads SVGAGI. The CDR3: CASSYELAAPGAQYF. The DNA for the CDR3 is TGTGCCAGCAGTTACGAACTAGCGGCCCCCGGGGCCCAGTACTTC.